This T cell receptor (beta chain) originates from a study of T cells after yellow fever vaccination. V lost 0 bases and J lost 6, with 15 bases in between. Germline CDR1 ENHRY, CDR2 SYGVKD. This CDR3 has 15 amino acids. TCRdb independently ran MiXCR on the 5' RACE reads; one entry per CDR3 protein. The sample includes under 550,000 distinct CDR3 sequences, 20% to 25% of them seen just once. The V call is TRBV10-3, the J call TRBJ2-7; possible D gene TRBD1, 7 bases. The sample consisted of PBMCs, taken roughly 20 days after the first yellow fever vaccination. This clonotype originated in a man between 18 and 35 years old who received the YFV17D yellow fever vaccine. The CDR3 is CAISESGQGGGEQYV. The CDR3 DNA is TGTGCCATCAGTGAGTCAGGCCAGGGGGGAGGCGAGCAGTACGTC.